Included here is one T cell receptor beta chain sequence, with context. The entry originates in a study of shared clonotypes between healthy human individuals. Generated by immunoSEQ multiplex PCR, the TCRdb table keeps only in-frame clones and is missing some. The sample lists millions of clones, about 95% occurring once. CDR1 is MGHRA and CDR2 is YSYEKL in the germline V gene. V was cut by 2 bases and J by 4 bases, with 12 bases left in between. There are 14 residues in the CDR3. Naivety among CD8 cells was defined by CD45RO negativity and positive CCR7 selection, thereby excluding terminally differentiated effector memory CD45RA+ cells.

The source of this sequence is a man aged 18 to 30 in good health. What was sequenced was naive CD8+ T cells sorted from blood. V and J are TRBV4-1 and TRBJ2-7, with D unclear. The CDR3 region has the DNA TGCGCCAGCAGCCAAAAAAAAACAGATTACGAGCAGTACTTC. Its protein is CASSQKKTDYEQYF.